This T cell receptor (beta chain) appears in the sequencing data of a study of cytomegalovirus exposure and HLA in healthy donors. General study points: Across donors, presence/absence analyses took sequencing depth to be roughly uniform. Later on, an analysis tied approximately 15,000 TCR beta sequences to HLA alleles at 0.05 false discovery rate.

The study sampled nominally healthy donors, though unrecorded immune exposures were likely. The PCR ran on 60 Vbeta and 13 Jbeta primers. In the authors' workflow: The authors later counted roughly 77 million unique TCR beta chains, roughly 11 million of them shared. Here immunoSEQ multiplex PCR was the method, and the copy in TCRdb shows in-frame clones only, minus some. That table is the source of V, J and clone size, and D and trimming were worked out from the DNA. The table has under 150,000 clones, around 86% seen once. For this clone: Its antigen is unidentified.

Germline V lookup: CDR1 SGHVS, CDR2 FNYEAQ. The CDR3 contains 15 residues. With V trimmed by 3 bases and J by 4 bases, 6 bases remained unmatched. The origin of this receptor is a woman aged 25-40 years in good health and CMV-seronegative. Sequenced input: PBMCs. J is TRBJ2-1 and V is TRBV7-6; TRBD1 matches at 7 bases. The CDR3: CASSLGQTIYNEQFF. The CDR3, as DNA: TGTGCCAGCAGCTTGGGACAGACCATTTACAATGAGCAGTTCTTC.